The 8 T cell receptor beta chains below all came from one sample that was sequenced in a study of blood T cell repertoires in COVID-19. TCRdb's copy holds only in-frame clones and misses some; the assay was immunoSEQ multiplex PCR. The data hold over 50,000 clones, with roughly 71% observed a single time. Sample: peripheral blood. These receptors were taken from a woman in her 50s with active or convalescent COVID-19.

The chain has TRBV10-3 and TRBJ2-2; perhaps TRBD1 as D (6 bases). CDR1 is ENHRY, CDR2 SYGVKD, per germline. CDR3 length: 16 residues. The V end was cut by 0 bases, the J end by 3 bases, with 11 bases between. CDR3 coding DNA: TGTGCCATCAGTGAGTCAAGGGGGACGCACACCGGGGAGCTGTTTTTT. Translating gives CAISESRGTHTGELFF.

This clone was picked up a small number of times. V and J are TRBV4-3 and TRBJ1-1; D unresolved. V lost 5 bases to trimming and J lost 2 bases, with 9 bases between them. This CDR3 comprises 13 residues. CDR1 is LGHNA and CDR2 is YSLEER in the germline V gene. In DNA form, the CDR3 reads TGCGCCAGCAGCACAAACGTCAACACTGAAGCTTTCTTT. Translation: CASSTNVNTEAFF.

The chain recombines TRBV6-2 or TRBV6-3 with TRBJ2-7; 11 bases agree with TRBD2. This CDR3 is 15 amino acids long. The ends lost 2 bases at V and 7 bases at J; junction bases unmatched: 7. Germline CDR1 MNHEY, CDR2 SVGEGT. The CDR3 region is CASSYRTSGSSEQYF. The CDR3 bases are TGTGCCAGCAGTTACAGAACTAGCGGGAGTAGTGAGCAGTACTTC.

The V call is TRBV23-1, the J call TRBJ1-1, with D unclear. TRBV23-1 falls under the ORF class, with uncertain function. The CDR3 covers 16 residues. V was shortened by 2 bases and J by 0 bases, with 13 bases between the two germline ends. DNA of the CDR3: TGCGCCAGCAGTCAAAAGTTGGGAGGAGTGAACACTGAAGCTTTCTTT. This encodes CASSQKLGGVNTEAFF.

The chain joins TRBV5-6 to TRBJ2-4; TRBD2 aligns across 13 bases. Germline V CDR1 and CDR2: SGHDT, YYEEEE. The CDR3 length is 18 residues. With V trimmed by 2 bases and J by 6 bases, 11 bases remained unmatched. CDR3 in amino acids: CASSFQLAGGPYRNIQYF. For the CDR3, the DNA is TGTGCCAGCAGCTTTCAACTAGCGGGAGGGCCTTACAGAAACATTCAGTACTTC.

The V gene is TRBV4-1, the J gene TRBJ2-4, with D possibly TRBD2 on 7 matching bases. V was shortened by 4 bases and J by 3 bases, with 19 bases between the two germline ends. Germline CDR1 is MGHRA and CDR2 is YSYEKL. CDR3 size: 17 residues. CDR3: CASSPGPGEGDKNIQYF. The CDR3 nucleotides read TGCGCCAGCAGCCCTGGCCCGGGGGAGGGGGACAAAAACATTCAGTACTTC.

The CDR3 reads CAEWREGREQYF. CDR3 nucleotide sequence: TGTGCCGAGTGGCGGGAGGGTAGAGAGCAGTACTTC. The V gene is TRBV11-3, the J gene TRBJ2-7; 9 bases line up with TRBD2. The length of the CDR3 is 12 residues. V was clipped by 11 bases and J by 7 bases; unmatched bases: 9. Looked up from germline, CDR1 is SGHNT and CDR2 is YENEEA.

The chain links TRBV5-1 to TRBJ1-5; no clear D. The germline V and J ends were trimmed by 0 bases and 7 bases, with 8 bases remaining between them. This CDR3 has 13 amino acids. Germline V gene sequence: CDR1 SGHRS, CDR2 YFSETQ. The CDR3 is CASSLGGGQPQHF. The CDR3 DNA follows: TGCGCCAGCAGCTTGGGAGGTGGGCAGCCCCAGCATTTT.